These 16 T cell receptor beta chains came from one sample sequenced in a study of T cell responses to AZD1222 COVID-19 vaccine. The protocol was immunoSEQ multiplex PCR, while the TCRdb copy is restricted to in-frame clones and leaves out a portion. The sample carries roughly 130,000 clones, around 94% recorded once. The specimen was peripheral blood, collected on day 0 of AZD1222 vaccination. These receptors came from an adult in good health.

The gene calls are TRBV5-8 and TRBJ1-5, with 7 bases matching TRBD1. Germline V gives CDR1 SGHTS, CDR2 YDEGEE. After removal of 1 base from V and 4 bases from J, the junction contained 5 bases not matched to a gene. The CDR3 extends over 15 amino acids. CDR3 in amino acids: CASSLLGQRNQPQHF. In nucleotides, the CDR3 is TGTGCCAGCAGCTTGTTGGGACAGCGAAATCAGCCCCAGCATTTT.

The gene calls are TRBV5-1 and TRBJ2-7; no clear D. The CDR3 is made up of 15 amino acids. Trimming took off 5 bases at V and 1 base at J, with 16 bases between the two ends. The germline V gene encodes CDR1 SGHRS and CDR2 YFSETQ. In nucleotides, the CDR3 is TGCGCCAGCAGACATTTTGACGCAGTTTCCTACGAGCAGTACTTC. Encoded protein: CASRHFDAVSYEQYF.

This clone showed up just once. This chain links TRBV19 with TRBJ1-1; a weak D match, TRBD1 (5 bases). This CDR3 has 14 amino acids. V lost 5 bases, J lost 1 base, and 11 bases lay in between. Germline assignment: CDR1 LNHDA and CDR2 SQIVND (reference sequence). In DNA, the CDR3 is TGTGCCAGTAGTCCCCTCGGGGGGAACACTGAAGCTTTCTTT. Amino acids: CASSPLGGNTEAFF.

The chain combines TRBV15 with TRBJ2-5; 7 bases fit TRBD2. V shed 0 bases, J shed 5 bases, and the junction held 12 bases outside the gene matches. The CDR3 sequence is 17 residues long. Germline V gene lookup returns CDR1 LNHNV and CDR2 YYDKDF (reference sequence). The CDR3 sequence: CATSRDGGGSHWETQYF. The DNA for the CDR3 is TGTGCCACCAGCAGAGATGGGGGAGGGAGCCATTGGGAGACCCAGTACTTC.

Worth noting for this clone: This same CDR3 is encoded by further DNA sequences in the sample. The CDR3 nucleotides are TGTGCCAGCAGCTTTGGTGGGAACACTGAAGCTTTCTTT. This encodes CASSFGGNTEAFF. This sequence joins TRBV5-4 and TRBJ1-1, with D uncertain. Per the germline V gene, CDR1 is SGHNT and CDR2 is YYREEE (reference sequence). V was shortened by 2 bases and J by 1 base, with 6 bases between the two germline ends. The CDR3 sequence is 13 residues long.

As regards this clone: Other nucleotide sequences in the sample specify the same CDR3. This chain joins TRBV19 and TRBJ1-5; TRBD1 aligns across 7 bases. Germline trimming cut 1 base from V and 5 bases from J; bases unmatched to any gene: 2. The CDR3 covers 14 residues. From germline, CDR1 is LNHDA and CDR2 SQIVND (reference sequence). The CDR3 coding sequence is TGTGCCAGTAGTATAGGGACAGGATATCAGCCCCAGCATTTT. It translates to CASSIGTGYQPQHF.

The chain has TRBV19 and TRBJ1-1; unclear D gene. CDR3 length: 14 residues. Germline V gives CDR1 LNHDA, CDR2 SQIVND (reference sequence). Trimming stripped 4 bases from V and 1 base from J, with 10 bases between. CDR3 loop: CASSKEAENTEAFF. The CDR3, as DNA: TGTGCCAGTAGTAAAGAGGCGGAGAACACTGAAGCTTTCTTT.

The CDR3 region has the DNA TGCAGCGCGGGAGGGAGCTCCTACAATGAGCAGTTCTTC. This sequence encodes CSAGGSSYNEQFF. J is TRBJ2-1 and V is TRBV29-1; 8 bases match TRBD2. The V gene's germline CDR1 is SQVTM and CDR2 ANQGSEA. The CDR3 covers 13 residues. J was trimmed by 0 bases and V by 7 bases; bases with no gene match: 2.

The V gene is TRBV30, the J gene TRBJ2-3; D remains unclear. CDR1 is GTSNPN and CDR2 is SVGIG in the germline V gene (reference sequence). CDR3 length: 14 amino acids. Trimming removed 4 bases from V and 3 bases from J, with 14 bases in between. Here the CDR3 reads CAWNPGPRTDTQYF. In DNA form, the CDR3 reads TGTGCCTGGAATCCCGGGCCTAGGACAGATACGCAGTATTTT.

The J gene is TRBJ1-1, the V gene TRBV11-3; D is uncertain. The CDR3 extends over 14 amino acids. Germline values: CDR1 SGHNT, CDR2 YENEEA. The V end was cut by 5 bases, the J end by 0 bases, with 10 bases between. The CDR3 here is CASSLGSLNTEAFF. DNA of the CDR3: TGTGCCAGCAGCCTCGGAAGCCTGAACACTGAAGCTTTCTTT.

This sequence joins TRBV5-4 and TRBJ2-1, with 7 bases that match TRBD2. CDR3 size: 14 residues. CDR1 is SGHNT, CDR2 YYREEE, per germline (reference sequence). V lost 3 bases and J lost 7; bases outside the gene matches: 7. CDR3: CASSSRLARNEQFF. Here the CDR3 DNA reads TGTGCCAGCAGCTCGCGACTAGCTAGGAATGAGCAGTTCTTC.

In this sample, this clone turned up a few times. The V gene is TRBV7-9, the J gene TRBJ2-7; TRBD2 matches at 7 bases. The CDR3 is made up of 14 amino acids. J gave up 0 bases and V 2 bases, and 1 base lay outside the gene matches. Germline V gene sequence: CDR1 SEHNR, CDR2 FQNEAQ (reference sequence). The CDR3 here is CASSLSGASYEQYF. In DNA form, the CDR3 reads TGTGCCAGCAGCTTAAGCGGGGCCTCCTACGAGCAGTACTTC.

The chain couples TRBV18 to TRBJ1-1; D is ambiguous. V was shortened by 3 bases and J by 0 bases, with 11 bases between the two germline ends. The CDR3 spans 15 residues. Germline V gene data show CDR1 as KGHSH and CDR2 as LQKENI. CDR3 region: CASSPARPLNTEAFF. CDR3 bases: TGTGCCAGCTCACCTGCTCGGCCTCTGAACACTGAAGCTTTCTTT.

This clone was detected only once. This rearrangement joins TRBV19 to TRBJ1-4; TRBD1 matches 9 bases. CDR3 size: 14 residues. V gave up 4 bases and J gave up 8 bases; unmatched junction bases: 5. Per the germline V gene, CDR1 is LNHDA and CDR2 is SQIVND (reference sequence). The CDR3 region has the DNA TGTGCCAGTAGTACGACAGGGACAGGGGAAAAACTGTTTTTT. This codes for CASSTTGTGEKLFF.

The chain couples TRBV5-1 to TRBJ2-7, with D uncertain. The germline CDR1 and CDR2 sequences are SGHRS and YFSETQ. The V and J ends lost 0 bases and 5 bases respectively, with 18 bases between them. The CDR3 length is 16 residues. The CDR3 DNA follows: TGCGCCAGCAGCTTGGCCGCGGAAAGGGCAAGGAACGAGCAGTACTTC. Protein: CASSLAAERARNEQYF.

This rearrangement joins TRBV19 to TRBJ2-1; 7 bases line up with TRBD2. The germline CDR1 and CDR2 sequences are LNHDA and SQIVND (reference sequence). Trimming took 5 bases from V and 6 from J; bases not matched to a gene: 4. The CDR3 runs 13 residues. The CDR3 bases are TGTGCCAGTAGTCCGCGGGAGCCCAATGAGCAGTTCTTC. Residues: CASSPREPNEQFF.